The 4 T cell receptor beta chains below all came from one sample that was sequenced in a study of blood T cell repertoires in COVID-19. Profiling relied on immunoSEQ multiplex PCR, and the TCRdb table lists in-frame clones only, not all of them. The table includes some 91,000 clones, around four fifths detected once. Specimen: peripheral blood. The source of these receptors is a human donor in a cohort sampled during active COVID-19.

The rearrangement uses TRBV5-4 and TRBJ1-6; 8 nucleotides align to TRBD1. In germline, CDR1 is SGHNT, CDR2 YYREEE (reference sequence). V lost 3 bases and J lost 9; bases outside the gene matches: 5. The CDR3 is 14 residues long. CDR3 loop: CASSSDRGSSPLHF. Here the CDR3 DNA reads TGTGCCAGCAGCTCAGACAGGGGTTCTTCACCCCTCCACTTT.

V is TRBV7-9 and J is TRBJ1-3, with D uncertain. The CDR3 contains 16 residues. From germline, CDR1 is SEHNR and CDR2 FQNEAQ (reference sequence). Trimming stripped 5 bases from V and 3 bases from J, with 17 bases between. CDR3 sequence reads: CASSRRWQQRGNTIYF. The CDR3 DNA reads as TGTGCCAGCAGCAGGAGGTGGCAACAGCGTGGAAACACCATATATTTT. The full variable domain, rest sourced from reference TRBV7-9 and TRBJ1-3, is DTGVSQNPRHKITKRGQNVTFRCDPISEHNRLYWYRQTLGQGPEFLTYFQNEAQLEKSRLLSDRFSAERPKGSFSTLEIQRTEQGDSAMYLCASSRRWQQRGNTIYFGEGSWLTVV.

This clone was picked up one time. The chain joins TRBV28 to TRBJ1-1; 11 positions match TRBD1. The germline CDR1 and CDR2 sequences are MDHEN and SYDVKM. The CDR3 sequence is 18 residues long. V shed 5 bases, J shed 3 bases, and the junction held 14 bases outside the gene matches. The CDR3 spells CASSSAGDRGADDTEAFF. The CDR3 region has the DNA TGTGCCAGCAGTAGCGCCGGGGACAGGGGGGCTGATGACACTGAAGCTTTCTTT.

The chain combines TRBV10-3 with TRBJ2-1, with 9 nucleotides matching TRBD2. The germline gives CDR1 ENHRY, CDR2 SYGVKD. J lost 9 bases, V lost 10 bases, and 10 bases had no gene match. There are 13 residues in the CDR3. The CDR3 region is CATGEREVGEQFF. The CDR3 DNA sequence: TGTGCCACCGGCGAGCGGGAGGTGGGTGAGCAGTTCTTC.